Listed below are T cell receptor beta chains from one sample, sequenced in a study of PD-L1 blockade in urothelial cancer. Produced via immunoSEQ multiplex PCR; TCRdb's table is partial and in-frame only. In the table there are about 74,000 clones, 84% of which are singletons. The source was PBMCs, collected around atezolizumab (anti-PD-L1) treatment. These receptor sequences come from a man between 65 and 85 years old with urothelial cancer. Each CDR3 is given with its conserved first and last residue. Some rows mark clone size as missing; the rest say once, few, many or name a class of expanded clone.

v_call: TRBV4-1; clone_size: NA; cdr3_aa: CASSHQGGPAYEQYF
v_call: TRBV27; clone_size: NA; cdr3_aa: CASSLGGTDSYEQYF
v_call: TRBV27; clone_size: few; cdr3_aa: CASSRRLTSGRSRDNEQFF
v_call: TRBV30; clone_size: NA; cdr3_aa: CAWSDRRGRGIGLFF
v_call: TRBV28; clone_size: NA; cdr3_aa: CASSFRWTRQSTDTQYF
v_call: TRBV5-1; clone_size: NA; cdr3_aa: CASSLEAPGTEAFF
v_call: TRBV28; clone_size: NA; cdr3_aa: CASSLTALLEPQHF
v_call: TRBV7-3; clone_size: NA; cdr3_aa: CASSLRGQGDFGNEQFF
v_call: TRBV5-1; clone_size: NA; cdr3_aa: CASSLGDRDYYGYTF
v_call: TRBV5-1; clone_size: NA; cdr3_aa: CASRARSGEGPNEQFF
v_call: TRBV6-5; clone_size: NA; cdr3_aa: CASISGGSGNTIYF
v_call: TRBV7-2; clone_size: NA; cdr3_aa: CASSPGQGNTEAFF
v_call: TRBV19; clone_size: NA; cdr3_aa: CASSIWTGRGTGELFF
v_call: TRBV20-1; clone_size: NA; cdr3_aa: CSATPDTQYF
v_call: TRBV18; clone_size: NA; cdr3_aa: CASSPQRGGSNEKLFF
v_call: TRBV21-1; clone_size: NA; cdr3_aa: CASSKEWGGSSYNEQFF
v_call: TRBV5-2; clone_size: NA; cdr3_aa: CASKIWGVRKTYGYTF
v_call: TRBV19; clone_size: NA; cdr3_aa: CASSPQRPNRGRYAKNIQYF
v_call: TRBV6-5; clone_size: NA; cdr3_aa: CASNPTGMTGYTF
v_call: TRBV5-5; clone_size: once; cdr3_aa: CASSFQGEETQYF
v_call: TRBV15; clone_size: once; cdr3_aa: CATSRSTGGRETQYF
v_call: TRBV11-2; clone_size: NA; cdr3_aa: CASSSRTSGRSGETQYF
v_call: TRBV7-2; clone_size: NA; cdr3_aa: CASSPGTGRGYTF
v_call: TRBV6-5; clone_size: NA; cdr3_aa: CASSSGPRAEAFF
v_call: TRBV7-6; clone_size: NA; cdr3_aa: CASSPSAQIYEQYF
v_call: TRBV9; clone_size: NA; cdr3_aa: CASSPHGWTETYEQYF
v_call: TRBV5-5; clone_size: NA; cdr3_aa: CASSLRGLSGNTIYF
v_call: TRBV12-5; clone_size: NA; cdr3_aa: CASGLRPGQPYKGSAGGPSGELFF
v_call: TRBV5-5; clone_size: NA; cdr3_aa: CASSLLPSASYEQYF
v_call: TRBV7-9; clone_size: once; cdr3_aa: CASSPRTSGNFEQFF
v_call: TRBV4-2; clone_size: NA; cdr3_aa: CASSQGTEEETQYF
v_call: TRBV11-1; clone_size: few; cdr3_aa: CASSRDRGQEGGYTF
v_call: TRBV21-1; clone_size: NA; cdr3_aa: CASRSGGLTDTQYF
v_call: TRBV27; clone_size: NA; cdr3_aa: CASNFGRGGTEQFF
v_call: TRBV6-1; clone_size: few; cdr3_aa: CASSVQGLRSYEQYF
v_call: TRBV11-2; clone_size: NA; cdr3_aa: CASSPLGGQGDEQYF
v_call: TRBV7-9; clone_size: few; cdr3_aa: CASSLGAGEPEQYF
v_call: TRBV29-1; clone_size: once; cdr3_aa: CSVERTYPSTDTQYF
v_call: TRBV11-2; clone_size: NA; cdr3_aa: CASSSPHRGPQETQYF
v_call: TRBV19; clone_size: NA; cdr3_aa: CASSIAGAGADTQYF
v_call: TRBV5-1; clone_size: few; cdr3_aa: CASSLRDRAEKLFF
v_call: TRBV11-3; clone_size: once; cdr3_aa: CASSSGLPPGRREQYF
v_call: TRBV11-2; clone_size: once; cdr3_aa: CASSLALQGKGLFF
v_call: TRBV27; clone_size: NA; cdr3_aa: CASSRGDRAISTDTQYF
v_call: TRBV28; clone_size: NA; cdr3_aa: CASSFLQGARETQYF
v_call: TRBV28; clone_size: NA; cdr3_aa: CASSPRGASMRSYEQYF
v_call: TRBV7-2; clone_size: NA; cdr3_aa: CASSQGGTSTYEQYF
v_call: TRBV7-7; clone_size: NA; cdr3_aa: CASSLSASGTYNEQFF
v_call: TRBV5-4; clone_size: NA; cdr3_aa: CASSLKRTGQNTEAFF
v_call: TRBV6-4; clone_size: NA; cdr3_aa: CASSDVTGPADKNIQYF
v_call: TRBV11-2; clone_size: NA; cdr3_aa: CASSSGVRAYEQYF
v_call: TRBV6-6; clone_size: NA; cdr3_aa: CASSLGTGGPDGYTF
v_call: TRBV7-6; clone_size: NA; cdr3_aa: CASSTPDRAVTEPANTGELFF
v_call: TRBV28; clone_size: NA; cdr3_aa: CASSFLASGRAPSTDTQYF